The sequence of this T cell receptor (beta chain) was determined in a study of technical replicates of blood from a few donors. V lost 0 bases, J lost 7 bases, and 5 bases lay in between. The CDR3 length is 12 residues. Germline CDR1 reads LNHDA; CDR2 reads SQIVND (reference sequence). Assay used: immunoSEQ multiplex PCR; TCRdb lists only in-frame clones, some missing. This sample has 75,000 to 100,000 clones; approximately 96% occur once, and the top ten carry around 0.35%. Sequencing was performed on T cells isolated from PBMCs. The clonotype was recovered from a human donor in good health. This chain links TRBV19 with TRBJ2-3; D remains unclear. The chain's CDR3 is CASSIDRNTQYF. CDR3 nucleotides: TGTGCCAGTAGTATAGATAGAAATACGCAGTATTTT.